This T cell receptor (beta chain) is drawn from a study of blood T cell repertoires in COVID-19. The overall study: Samples came from the United States, Italy and Spain, spanning acute and convalescent COVID-19. T cells, B-cell-depleted T cells, or PBMCs supplied cDNA or gDNA.

V was clipped by 8 bases and J by 10 bases; unmatched bases: 10. This CDR3 has 13 amino acids. The germline V gene encodes CDR1 SGHTA and CDR2 FQGNSA. Original data processing: Reference gene primer amplification in the assay estimated nucleated cell counts. Sequencing used immunoSEQ multiplex PCR; TCRdb keeps in-frame clones, though not all of them. The V and J calls and clone size are taken from that table; D and trimming were inferred from the DNA. Among tens of thousands of clones listed, about 83% were seen once. Sequencing was done on a sample of peripheral blood. The chain employs TRBV7-2 and TRBJ2-1; 8 positions match TRBD2. The sequence came from a man between 65 and 80 years old with acute or convalescent COVID-19. In nucleotides, the CDR3 is TGTGCCAGCTGGACGGGGGGGCTTGGGGAGCAGTTCTTC. Its translation is CASWTGGLGEQFF.